This TCR beta chain is drawn from a study of T cell responses to AZD1222 COVID-19 vaccine. Sequencing used immunoSEQ multiplex PCR; TCRdb keeps in-frame clones, though not all of them. The sample consists of roughly 150,000 clones, over 80% of them appearing once. Deletions cut 5 bases from V and 0 bases from J, with 10 bases between. This CDR3 is 15 amino acids long. The germline gives CDR1 MNHEY, CDR2 SMNVEV (reference sequence). Study-level findings and limits: With two AZD1222 doses given, Spike-specific TCR breadth and depth both rose. Nearly half of spike-specific TCRs reportedly target unmutated variant regions. The donor cohort was predominantly white British with a female majority, and clonal diversity may have been underestimated. Mapped onto spike, vaccine-associated CD4 TCRs spanned it and were dominant at 160-218 and 743-854.

Turning to this clone: Its specificity is not known.

Here the sequenced sample was peripheral blood, taken 28 days after the second AZD1222 dose. The receptor's source is an adult who received the AZD1222 COVID-19 vaccine. This sequence joins TRBV27 and TRBJ1-4, with D possibly being TRBD1 (6 bases). In nucleotides, the CDR3 is TGTGCCAGCAGTAACGGACAGACAACTAATGAAAAACTGTTTTTT. The encoded protein is CASSNGQTTNEKLFF.